The present T cell receptor (beta chain) was sequenced within a study of blood T cell repertoires in COVID-19. Across the whole study: Nucleic acid was either cDNA or gDNA, and it came from T cells, B-cell-depleted T cells, or PBMCs.

V was trimmed by 4 bases and J by 7 bases, leaving 17 bases between them. The CDR3 covers 14 residues. CDR1 is SGDLS and CDR2 is YYNGEE in the germline V gene. The repertoire was sequenced with immunoSEQ multiplex PCR; TCRdb's copy has only in-frame clones and lacks some. This sample yields about 75,000 clones, of which 79% are seen a single time; 5% to 6% belongs to the top ten. This clone was recorded a few times. The V call is TRBV9, the J call TRBJ1-2; D is uncertain. The sample consisted of peripheral blood. This clonotype was sampled from an elderly woman with active or convalescent COVID-19. The CDR3 protein is CASSQRTGIGGYTF. The CDR3 DNA is TGTGCCAGCAGCCAACGGACGGGGATTGGTGGCTACACCTTC.